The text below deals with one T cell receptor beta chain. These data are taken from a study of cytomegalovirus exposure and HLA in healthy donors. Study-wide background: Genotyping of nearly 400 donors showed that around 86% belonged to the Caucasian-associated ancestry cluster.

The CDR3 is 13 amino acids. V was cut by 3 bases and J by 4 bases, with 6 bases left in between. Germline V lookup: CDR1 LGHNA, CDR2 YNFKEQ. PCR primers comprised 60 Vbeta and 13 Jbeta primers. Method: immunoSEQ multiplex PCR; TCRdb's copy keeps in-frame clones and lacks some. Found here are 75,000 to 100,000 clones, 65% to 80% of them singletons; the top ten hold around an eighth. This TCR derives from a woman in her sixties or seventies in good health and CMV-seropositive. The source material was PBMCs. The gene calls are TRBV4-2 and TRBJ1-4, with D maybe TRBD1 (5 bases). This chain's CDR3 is CASSQGLNEKLFF. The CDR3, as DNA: TGTGCCAGCAGCCAGGGACTTAATGAAAAACTGTTTTTT.